This TCR beta chain came from a study of neoadjuvant anti-PD-1 for oral cavity cancer. Points from the study as a whole: TCR analyses covered only a few patients per response group.

Time point noted: after neoadjuvant nivolumab, at surgical resection. Analysis of PBMCs was direct, with no culture step. The CDR3 runs 15 residues. V gave up 5 bases and J gave up 3 bases; unmatched junction bases: 4. The V gene's germline CDR1 is SGHTA and CDR2 FQGTGA. On this clone: Its antigen is undetermined.

Blood libraries mostly used 450 to 550 ng genomic DNA, six replicates each. This table comes from immunoSEQ multiplex PCR, and its TCRdb copy is limited to in-frame clones, with some not included. The sample contains over 11,000 clones, roughly 80% of which appear only once. This specimen consisted of PBMCs, obtained after nivolumab (anti-PD-1) treatment. This clonotype originated in a person between 40 and 85 years old with oral cavity squamous cell carcinoma. V is TRBV7-3 and J is TRBJ2-2; 9 bases line up with TRBD1. CDR3 residues: CASSPGQGYTGELFF. The CDR3 coding sequence is TGTGCCAGCAGCCCGGGACAGGGCTACACCGGGGAGCTGTTTTTT.